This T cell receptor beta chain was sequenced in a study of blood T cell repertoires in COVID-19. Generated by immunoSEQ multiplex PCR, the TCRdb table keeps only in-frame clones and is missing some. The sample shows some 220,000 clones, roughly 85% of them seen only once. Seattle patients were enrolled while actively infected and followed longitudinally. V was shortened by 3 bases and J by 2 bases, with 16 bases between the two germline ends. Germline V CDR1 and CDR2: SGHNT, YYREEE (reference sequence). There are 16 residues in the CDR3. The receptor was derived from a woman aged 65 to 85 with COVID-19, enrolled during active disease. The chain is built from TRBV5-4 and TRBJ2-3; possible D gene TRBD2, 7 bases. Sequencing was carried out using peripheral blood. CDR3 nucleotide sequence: TGTGCCAGCAGCTCGGGGCGGGGGCCCCCCACAGATACGCAGTATTTT. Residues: CASSSGRGPPTDTQYF.